This T cell receptor beta chain was retrieved from a study of liver allograft versus peripheral blood T cells. On the study more broadly: Comparisons were made between T cell receptor repertoires found in transplanted livers and those circulating in recipients' peripheral blood.

This clonotype appeared once. The antigen is unknown. This likely stems from a read error, as it lies one base from a far larger clone. Study-wide points: It was reported that the T cell receptor repertoires found inside liver allografts differed from those that were detected in peripheral blood.

One entry per CDR3 protein, called by TCRdb with MiXCR from the reads. The repertoire consists of just under 5,500 distinct CDR3 sequences, with approximately 15% occurring once and the leading ten covering about 10%. There are 14 residues in the CDR3. Trimming removed 8 bases from V and 3 bases from J, with 14 bases in between. Germline V CDR1 and CDR2: MNHNS, SASEGT. V and J are TRBV6-1 and TRBJ2-1, with D perhaps given as TRBD1 or TRBD2 (5 bases each). The TCR comes from a human patient who had a liver transplant. Some T cells may possibly be graft donor cells. This CDR3 reads CASGLGPRYNEQFF. CDR3 nucleotide sequence: TGTGCCAGCGGTTTGGGACCGCGCTACAATGAGCAGTTCTTC.